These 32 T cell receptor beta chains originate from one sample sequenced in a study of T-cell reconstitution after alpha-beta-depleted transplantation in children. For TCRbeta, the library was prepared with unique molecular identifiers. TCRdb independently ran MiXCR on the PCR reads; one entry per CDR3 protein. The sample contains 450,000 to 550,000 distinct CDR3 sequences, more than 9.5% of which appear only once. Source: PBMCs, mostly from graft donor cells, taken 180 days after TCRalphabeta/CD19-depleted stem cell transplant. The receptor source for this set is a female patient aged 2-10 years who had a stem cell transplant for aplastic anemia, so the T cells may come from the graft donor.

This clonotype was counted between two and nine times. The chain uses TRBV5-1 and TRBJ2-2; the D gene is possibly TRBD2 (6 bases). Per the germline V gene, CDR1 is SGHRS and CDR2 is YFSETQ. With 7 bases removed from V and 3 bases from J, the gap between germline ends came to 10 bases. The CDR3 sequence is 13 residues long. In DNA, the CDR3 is TGCGCCAGCGGCGGGGCGGACACCGGGGAGCTGTTTTTT. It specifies CASGGADTGELFF.

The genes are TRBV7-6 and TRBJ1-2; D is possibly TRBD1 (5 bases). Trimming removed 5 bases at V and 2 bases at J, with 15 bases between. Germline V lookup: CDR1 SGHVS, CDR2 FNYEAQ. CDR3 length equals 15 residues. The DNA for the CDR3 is TGTGCCAGCAGCCCCCAGGCAGGGTTGAACTATGGCTACACCTTC. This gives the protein CASSPQAGLNYGYTF.

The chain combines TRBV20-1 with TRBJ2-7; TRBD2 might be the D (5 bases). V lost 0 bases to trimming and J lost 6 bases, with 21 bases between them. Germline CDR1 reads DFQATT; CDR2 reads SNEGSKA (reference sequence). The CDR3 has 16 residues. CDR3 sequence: CSARDRRASPPFEQYV. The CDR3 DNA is TGCAGTGCTAGAGATCGGCGGGCTAGCCCCCCTTTCGAGCAGTACGTC.

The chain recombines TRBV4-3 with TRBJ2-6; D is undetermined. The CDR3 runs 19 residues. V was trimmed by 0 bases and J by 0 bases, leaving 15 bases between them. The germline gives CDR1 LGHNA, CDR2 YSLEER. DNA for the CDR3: TGCGCCAGCAGCCAAGAGCCCGCACGGTTAAGCTCTGGGGCCAACGTCCTGACTTTC. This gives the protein CASSQEPARLSSGANVLTF.

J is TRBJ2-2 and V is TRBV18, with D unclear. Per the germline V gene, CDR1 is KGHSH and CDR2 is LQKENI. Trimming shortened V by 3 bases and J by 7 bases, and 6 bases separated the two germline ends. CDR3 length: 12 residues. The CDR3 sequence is CASSPEDGELFF. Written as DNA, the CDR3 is TGTGCCAGCTCACCGGAAGACGGGGAGCTGTTTTTT.

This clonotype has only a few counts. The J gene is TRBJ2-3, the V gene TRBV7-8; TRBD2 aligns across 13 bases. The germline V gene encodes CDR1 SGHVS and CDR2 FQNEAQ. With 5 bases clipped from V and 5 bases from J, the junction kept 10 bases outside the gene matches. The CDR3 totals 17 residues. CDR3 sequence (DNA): TGTGCCAGCAGCCCAAGGACTAGCGGGAGTTGGCGAGATACGCAGTATTTT. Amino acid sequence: CASSPRTSGSWRDTQYF.

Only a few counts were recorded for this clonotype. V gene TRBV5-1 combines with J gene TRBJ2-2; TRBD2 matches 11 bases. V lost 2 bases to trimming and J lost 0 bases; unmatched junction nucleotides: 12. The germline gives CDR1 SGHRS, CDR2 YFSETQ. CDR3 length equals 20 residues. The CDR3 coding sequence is TGCGCCAGCAGCTTCACTAGCGGGAGAATTAGGGGCCCGAACACCGGGGAGCTGTTTTTT. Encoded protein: CASSFTSGRIRGPNTGELFF.

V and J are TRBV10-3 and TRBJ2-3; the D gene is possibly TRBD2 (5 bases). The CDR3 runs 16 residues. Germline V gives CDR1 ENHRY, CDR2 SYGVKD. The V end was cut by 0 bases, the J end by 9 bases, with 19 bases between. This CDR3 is CAISESKREESGTQYF. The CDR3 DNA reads TGTGCCATCAGTGAGTCGAAGAGAGAGGAGTCGGGGACGCAGTATTTT.

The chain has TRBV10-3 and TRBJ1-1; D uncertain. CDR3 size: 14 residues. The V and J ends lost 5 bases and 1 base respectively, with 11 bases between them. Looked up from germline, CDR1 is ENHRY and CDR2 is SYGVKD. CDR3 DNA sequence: TGTGCCATCAGTTTCGGGCAACAGAACACTGAAGCTTTCTTT. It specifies CAISFGQQNTEAFF.

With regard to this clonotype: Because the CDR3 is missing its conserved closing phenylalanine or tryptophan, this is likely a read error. In nucleotides, the CDR3 is TGCAGTGCTAGCCTGAGTATTATCCGGCGGAATGAGCAGTTCTTG. This gives the protein CSASLSIIRRNEQFL. The V and J genes are TRBV20-1 and TRBJ2-1; D is ambiguous. Germline V gives CDR1 DFQATT, CDR2 SNEGSKA (reference sequence). CDR3 length: 15 residues. Trimming pared 3 bases from V and 7 bases from J, leaving 19 bases between.

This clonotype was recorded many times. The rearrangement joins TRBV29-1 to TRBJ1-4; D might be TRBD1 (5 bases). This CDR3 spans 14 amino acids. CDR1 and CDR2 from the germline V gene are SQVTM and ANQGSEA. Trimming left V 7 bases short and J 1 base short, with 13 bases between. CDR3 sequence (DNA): TGCAGCGCCAGGGAGGCCGGAACTAATGAAAAACTGTTTTTT. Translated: CSAREAGTNEKLFF.

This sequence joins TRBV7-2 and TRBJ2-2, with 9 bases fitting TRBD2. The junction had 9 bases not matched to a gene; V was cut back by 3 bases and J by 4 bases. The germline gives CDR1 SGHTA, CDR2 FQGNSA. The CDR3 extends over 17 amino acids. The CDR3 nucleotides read TGTGCCAGCAGCTTCCCGGGACTAGCCACGATCACCGGGGAGCTGTTTTTT. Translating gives CASSFPGLATITGELFF.

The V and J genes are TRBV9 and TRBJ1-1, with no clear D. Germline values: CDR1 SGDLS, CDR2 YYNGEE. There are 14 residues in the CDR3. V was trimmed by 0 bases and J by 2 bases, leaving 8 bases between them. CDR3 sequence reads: CASSVAPGNTEAFF. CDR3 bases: TGTGCCAGCAGCGTAGCTCCGGGAAACACTGAAGCTTTCTTT.

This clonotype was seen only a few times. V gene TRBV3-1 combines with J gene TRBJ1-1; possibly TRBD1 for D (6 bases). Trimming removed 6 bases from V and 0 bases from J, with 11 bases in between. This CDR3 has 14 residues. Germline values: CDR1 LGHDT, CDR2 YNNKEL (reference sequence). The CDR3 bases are TGTGCCAGCAGTTACACAGGGATGAACACTGAAGCTTTCTTT. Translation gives CASSYTGMNTEAFF.

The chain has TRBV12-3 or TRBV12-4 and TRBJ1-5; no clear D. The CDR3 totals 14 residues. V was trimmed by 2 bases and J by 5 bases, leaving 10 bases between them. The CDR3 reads CASSLWVDHQPQHF. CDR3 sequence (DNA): TGTGCCAGCAGTTTATGGGTCGATCATCAGCCCCAGCATTTT.

CDR3 amino acids: CASSPLGFSYNSPLHF. CDR3 nucleotide sequence: TGTGCCAGCAGCCCCCTGGGATTCTCCTATAATTCACCCCTCCACTTT. The rearrangement joins TRBV25-1 to TRBJ1-6, with no clear D. The V gene's germline CDR1 is MGHDK and CDR2 SYGVNS. The germline V and J ends were trimmed by 6 bases and 0 bases, with 12 bases remaining between them. The CDR3 contains 16 residues.

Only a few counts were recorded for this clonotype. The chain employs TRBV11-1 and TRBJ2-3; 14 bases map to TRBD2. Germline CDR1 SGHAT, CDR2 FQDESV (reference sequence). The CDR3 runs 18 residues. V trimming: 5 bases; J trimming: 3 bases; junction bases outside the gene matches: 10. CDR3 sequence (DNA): TGTGCCAGCAGCCCACCCGGGACTAGCGGGAGAAGAACAGATACGCAGTATTTT. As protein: CASSPPGTSGRRTDTQYF.

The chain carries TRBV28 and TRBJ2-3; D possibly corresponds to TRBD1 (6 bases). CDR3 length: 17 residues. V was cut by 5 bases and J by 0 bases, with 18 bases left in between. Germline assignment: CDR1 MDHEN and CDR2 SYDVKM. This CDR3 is CASSLPKQGFSTDTQYF. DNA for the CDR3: TGTGCCAGCAGTCTCCCGAAACAGGGTTTCAGCACAGATACGCAGTATTTT.

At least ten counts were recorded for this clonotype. Here the CDR3 DNA reads TGTGCCAGCCAACCTTCCGGGGAGGGCGAGCAGTACGTC. The encoded protein is CASQPSGEGEQYV. The V gene is TRBV28, the J gene TRBJ2-7, with 7 bases identical to TRBD2. The CDR3 covers 13 residues. After removal of 8 bases from V and 6 bases from J, the junction contained 10 bases not matched to a gene. Germline V lookup: CDR1 MDHEN, CDR2 SYDVKM.

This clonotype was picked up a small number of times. CDR3 coding DNA: TGCAGTGCTAGATTGGGCGGGAGTGGGGCAGATACGCAGTATTTT. Its translation: CSARLGGSGADTQYF. The rearrangement uses TRBV20-1 and TRBJ2-3; 7 nucleotides align to TRBD2. The CDR3 loop spans 15 amino acids. V shed 2 bases and J 4 bases; nucleotides not matched to a gene: 9. From germline, CDR1 is DFQATT and CDR2 SNEGSKA (reference sequence).

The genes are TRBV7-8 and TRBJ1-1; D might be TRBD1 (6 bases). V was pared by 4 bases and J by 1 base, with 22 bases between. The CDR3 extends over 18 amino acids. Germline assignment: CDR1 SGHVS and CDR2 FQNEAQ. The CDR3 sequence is CASSYLTGQLLRNTEAFF. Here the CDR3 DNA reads TGTGCCAGCAGCTATCTCACAGGACAGTTGCTCAGGAACACTGAAGCTTTCTTT.

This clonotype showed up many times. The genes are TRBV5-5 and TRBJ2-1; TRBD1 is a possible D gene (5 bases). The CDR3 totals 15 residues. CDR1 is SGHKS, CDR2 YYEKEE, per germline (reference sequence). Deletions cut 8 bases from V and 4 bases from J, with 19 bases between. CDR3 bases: TGTGCCAGTCCCGGTGGGGCAGGACCATACAATGAGCAGTTCTTC. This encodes CASPGGAGPYNEQFF.

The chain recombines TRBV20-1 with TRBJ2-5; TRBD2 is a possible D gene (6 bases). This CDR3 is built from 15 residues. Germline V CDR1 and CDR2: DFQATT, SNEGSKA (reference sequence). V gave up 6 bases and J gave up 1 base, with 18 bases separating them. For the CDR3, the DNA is TGCAGTGCCCGAAGGTGGGACTTCCCCCAAGAGACCCAGTACTTC. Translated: CSARRWDFPQETQYF.

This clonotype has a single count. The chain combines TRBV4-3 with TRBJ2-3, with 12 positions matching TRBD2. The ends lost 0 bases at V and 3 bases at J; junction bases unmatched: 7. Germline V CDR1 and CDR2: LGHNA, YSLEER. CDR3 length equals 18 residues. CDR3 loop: CASSQDRLAGAETDTQYF. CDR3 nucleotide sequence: TGCGCCAGCAGCCAAGATCGACTAGCGGGAGCTGAGACAGATACGCAGTATTTT.

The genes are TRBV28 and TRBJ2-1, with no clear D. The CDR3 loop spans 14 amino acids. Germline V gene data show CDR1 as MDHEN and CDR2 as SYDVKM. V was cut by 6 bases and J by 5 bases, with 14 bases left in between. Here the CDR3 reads CASSPFRSDNEQFF. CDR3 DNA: TGTGCCAGCAGCCCTTTCCGGTCGGACAATGAGCAGTTCTTC. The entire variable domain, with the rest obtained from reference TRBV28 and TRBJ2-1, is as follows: DVKVTQSSRYLVKRTGEKVFLECVQDMDHENMFWYRQDPGLGLRLIYFSYDVKMKEKGDIPEGYSVSREKKERFSLILESASTNQTSMYLCASSPFRSDNEQFFGPGTRLTVL.

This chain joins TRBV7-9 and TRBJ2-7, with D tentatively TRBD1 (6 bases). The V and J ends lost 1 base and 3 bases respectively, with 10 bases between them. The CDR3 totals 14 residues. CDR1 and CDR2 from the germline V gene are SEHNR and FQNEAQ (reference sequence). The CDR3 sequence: CASSLGIRGYEQYF. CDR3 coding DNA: TGTGCCAGCAGCTTAGGCATCAGGGGCTACGAGCAGTACTTC.

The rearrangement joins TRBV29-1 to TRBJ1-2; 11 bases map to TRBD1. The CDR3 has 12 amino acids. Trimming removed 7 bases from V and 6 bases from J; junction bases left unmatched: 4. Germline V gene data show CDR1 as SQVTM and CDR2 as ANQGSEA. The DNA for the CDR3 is TGCAGCGCTGGGACAGGGGGAAATGGCTACACCTTC. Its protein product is CSAGTGGNGYTF.

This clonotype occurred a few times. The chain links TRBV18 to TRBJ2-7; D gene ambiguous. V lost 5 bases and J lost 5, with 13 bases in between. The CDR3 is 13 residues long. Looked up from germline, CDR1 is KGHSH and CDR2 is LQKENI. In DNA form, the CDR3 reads TGTGCCAGCTCAGGTAGTTCCCTCGACGAGCAGTACGTC. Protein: CASSGSSLDEQYV.

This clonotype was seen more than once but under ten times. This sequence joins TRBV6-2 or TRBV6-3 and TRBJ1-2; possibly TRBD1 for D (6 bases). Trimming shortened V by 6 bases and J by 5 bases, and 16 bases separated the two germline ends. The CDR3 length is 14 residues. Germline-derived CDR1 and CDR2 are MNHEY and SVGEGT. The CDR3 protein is CASSVSGTHYGYTF. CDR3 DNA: TGTGCCAGCAGCGTCTCCGGGACACATTATGGCTACACCTTC.

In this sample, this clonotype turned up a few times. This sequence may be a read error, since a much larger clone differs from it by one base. The chain's CDR3 is CASSSRAGVLGQYF. DNA for the CDR3: TGTGCCAGCAGTTCTAGGGCGGGAGTCCTTGGTCAGTACTTC. J is TRBJ2-4 and V is TRBV12-3 or TRBV12-4, with 7 nucleotides matching TRBD2. After removal of 4 bases from V and 12 bases from J, the junction contained 12 bases not matched to a gene. The CDR3 is made up of 14 amino acids.

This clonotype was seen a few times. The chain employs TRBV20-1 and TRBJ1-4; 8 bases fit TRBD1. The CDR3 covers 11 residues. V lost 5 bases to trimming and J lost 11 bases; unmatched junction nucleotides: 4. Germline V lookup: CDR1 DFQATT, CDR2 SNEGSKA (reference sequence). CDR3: CSAQTGDKLFF. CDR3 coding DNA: TGCAGTGCTCAGACAGGGGACAAACTGTTTTTT.

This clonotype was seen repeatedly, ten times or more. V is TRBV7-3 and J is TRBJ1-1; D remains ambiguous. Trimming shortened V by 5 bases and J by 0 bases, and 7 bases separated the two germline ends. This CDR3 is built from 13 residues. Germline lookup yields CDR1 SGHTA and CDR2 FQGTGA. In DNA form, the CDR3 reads TGTGCCAGCAGCACTACAGTGAACACTGAAGCTTTCTTT. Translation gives CASSTTVNTEAFF. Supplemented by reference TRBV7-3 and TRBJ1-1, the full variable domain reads GAGVSQTPSNKVTEKGKYVELRCDPISGHTALYWYRQSLGQGPEFLIYFQGTGAADDSGLPNDRFFAVRPEGSVSTLKIQRTERGDSAVYLCASSTTVNTEAFFGQGTRLTVV.